Each of the 30 T cell receptor beta chains below was sequenced from the same sample in a study of T-cell memory formation after mild COVID-19 (dated by TCRdb to about 2021). The library was obtained by 5' RACE. Sequencing took place on an Illumina NovaSeq 6000. TCRdb's own reprocessing of the public reads used fastp at Q25 and MiXCR and kept productive beta chains. Each CDR3 protein appears once, grouped with its most common genes and DNA. The sample table records roughly 600,000 distinct CDR3 sequences; more than 15% of these occur just once. The biggest ten clones account for approximately 12% of the sample. Sequencing used PBMCs or a T cell subset sorted from them (not recorded which). Source of these receptors: an adult woman who had mild COVID-19 (a few samples of this study predate the infection). The sample titles of this study are shuffled in the database, so cell type and time point are left out; the donor was told from shared clones.

J is TRBJ2-1 and V is TRBV25-1; D not certain. The CDR3 has 12 amino acids. Between the trimmed V and J ends, which lost 7 bases and 8 bases, there was a span of 12 bases. Germline-derived CDR1 and CDR2 are MGHDK and SYGVNS. The CDR3 loop is CASKKAWDEQFF. DNA for the CDR3: TGTGCCAGCAAAAAGGCCTGGGATGAGCAGTTCTTC.

The chain uses TRBV14 and TRBJ2-7, with a tentative D call TRBD1 (6 bases). The CDR3 has 15 residues. Trimming pared 0 bases from V and 6 bases from J, leaving 15 bases between. In germline, CDR1 is SGHDN, CDR2 FVKESK. In DNA form, the CDR3 reads TGTGCCAGCAGCCAAGATAGGAACAGGGCGGGCGAGCAGTACTTC. As protein: CASSQDRNRAGEQYF.

This clonotype was counted a few times. The rearrangement uses TRBV11-3 and TRBJ2-2; D is ambiguous. V was pared by 3 bases and J by 8 bases, with 10 bases between. The CDR3 has 13 amino acids. Looked up from germline, CDR1 is SGHNT and CDR2 is YENEEA. CDR3 DNA: TGTGCCAGCAGCTTGGATCAGAAAGGGGAGCTGTTTTTT. Protein sequence: CASSLDQKGELFF.

This chain uses TRBV18 with TRBJ2-1; D unclear. The germline V gene encodes CDR1 KGHSH and CDR2 LQKENI. Trimming removed 3 bases at V and 8 bases at J, with 11 bases between. The CDR3 contains 13 residues. The CDR3 spells CASSPAASDEQFF. CDR3 nucleotides: TGTGCCAGCTCACCGGCTGCTAGTGATGAGCAGTTCTTC.

This clonotype was recorded a few times. CDR3 amino acids: CASSQPGTSLHNEQFF. The CDR3 DNA follows: TGTGCCAGCAGCCAGCCCGGGACTAGCCTCCACAATGAGCAGTTCTTC. V and J are TRBV7-6 and TRBJ2-1; 9 nucleotides line up with TRBD2. CDR1 is SGHVS and CDR2 is FNYEAQ in the germline V gene. The CDR3 is 16 amino acids. V was clipped by 5 bases and J by 5 bases; unmatched bases: 10.

The table lists this clonotype with a few counts. The rearrangement links TRBV20-1 to TRBJ2-5; D unclear. Trimming pared 1 base from V and 5 bases from J, leaving 11 bases between. Germline V gene lookup returns CDR1 DFQATT and CDR2 SNEGSKA (reference sequence). The CDR3 runs to 13 residues. DNA of the CDR3: TGCAGTGCTAGAGTGAACGAACTCGAGACCCAGTACTTC. It specifies CSARVNELETQYF.

The table lists this clonotype with a few counts. The rearrangement links TRBV12-3 or TRBV12-4 to TRBJ2-4, with 11 bases that match TRBD1. V gave up 5 bases and J gave up 8 bases; unmatched junction bases: 2. This CDR3 is 13 amino acids long. CDR3: CASSGTGGYIQYF. As DNA, the CDR3 is TGTGCCAGCAGTGGGACAGGGGGATACATTCAGTACTTC.

J is TRBJ2-1 and V is TRBV18; D might be TRBD2 (5 bases). V lost 1 base and J 9 bases, leaving 13 bases between the germline ends. Germline values: CDR1 KGHSH, CDR2 LQKENI. The CDR3 runs to 14 residues. The CDR3 DNA is TGTGCCAGCTCACCACTCGAGGGAGTCGTTGAGCAGTTCTTC. Residues: CASSPLEGVVEQFF.

This clonotype was seen more than once but under ten times. The chain is built from TRBV7-9 and TRBJ2-5; 7 bases map to TRBD2. CDR3 length: 16 residues. V was clipped by 4 bases and J by 2 bases; unmatched bases: 10. The germline CDR1 and CDR2 sequences are SEHNR and FQNEAQ (reference sequence). The CDR3 reads CASSSLVQRGQETQYF. The CDR3 region has the DNA TGTGCCAGCAGCTCACTAGTCCAGCGGGGACAAGAGACCCAGTACTTC.

This clonotype was picked up a small number of times. This chain links TRBV7-9 with TRBJ2-7; a weak D match, TRBD2 (7 bases). CDR3 length: 16 amino acids. The ends were cut back, 5 bases at V and 2 bases at J, with 19 bases in the middle. Germline CDR1 and CDR2: SEHNR and FQNEAQ (reference sequence). The CDR3 region is CASSLDGSGGAYEQYF. The DNA for the CDR3 is TGTGCCAGCAGCCTCGATGGGTCGGGGGGCGCCTACGAGCAGTACTTC.

V and J are TRBV6-5 and TRBJ2-1; TRBD2 agrees at 8 bases. This CDR3 region has 15 residues. Germline-derived CDR1 and CDR2 are MNHEY and SVGAGI. After removal of 5 bases from V and 4 bases from J, the junction contained 7 bases not matched to a gene. The CDR3 reads CASSRGTSRYNEQFF. DNA for the CDR3: TGTGCCAGCAGTCGGGGGACTAGTCGTTACAATGAGCAGTTCTTC.

This chain links TRBV19 with TRBJ2-7; TRBD2 agrees at 9 bases. The trim removed 3 bases at V and 5 bases at J, leaving 11 bases unmatched. CDR1 is LNHDA, CDR2 SQIVND, per germline (reference sequence). This CDR3 has 16 amino acids. CDR3 sequence: CASSMRAGTSFNEQYF. In DNA form, the CDR3 reads TGTGCCAGTAGTATGCGGGCCGGGACTAGCTTTAACGAGCAGTACTTC.

This clonotype has more than one count but fewer than ten. V gene TRBV19 combines with J gene TRBJ1-2, with D unresolved. V lost 10 bases to trimming and J lost 2 bases, with 14 bases between them. In germline, CDR1 is LNHDA, CDR2 SQIVND (reference sequence). There are 13 residues in the CDR3. CDR3 loop: CATKSAQNYGYTF. The DNA of the CDR3 is TGTGCCACCAAATCCGCACAGAACTATGGCTACACCTTC.

The rearrangement uses TRBV12-3 or TRBV12-4 and TRBJ1-3, with TRBD1 as a possible D gene (5 bases). V was pared by 6 bases and J by 2 bases, with 17 bases between. The CDR3 extends over 16 amino acids. CDR3 protein: CASRPPSGTAGNTIYF. Written as DNA, the CDR3 is TGTGCCAGCAGGCCTCCCTCCGGGACGGCTGGAAACACCATATATTTT.

This clonotype was recorded a few times. The chain couples TRBV7-6 to TRBJ1-1; D is uncertain. Trimming shortened V by 4 bases and J by 2 bases, and 26 bases separated the two germline ends. Looked up from germline, CDR1 is SGHVS and CDR2 is FNYEAQ. The CDR3 is made up of 19 amino acids. The CDR3 coding sequence is TGTGCCAGCAGCTCGCTAAAGCATCCCGAGGGAAGGAGAAACACTGAAGCTTTCTTT. Translated: CASSSLKHPEGRRNTEAFF.

This clonotype was detected only a few times. V is TRBV7-3 and J is TRBJ1-1; D unresolved. CDR1 is SGHTA and CDR2 is FQGTGA in the germline V gene. The CDR3 length is 14 residues. V lost 2 bases and J lost 4, with 11 bases in between. As DNA, the CDR3 is TGTGCCAGCAGCTTATCACCTATGGGCACTGAAGCTTTCTTT. Protein: CASSLSPMGTEAFF.

This chain uses TRBV24-1 with TRBJ2-1, with TRBD2 matching over 8 bases. CDR1 is KGHDR and CDR2 is SFDVKD in the germline V gene. This CDR3 contains 16 residues. J lost 4 bases, V lost 4 bases, and 8 bases had no gene match. The CDR3 loop is CATSDSGLALYNEQFF. The DNA for the CDR3 is TGTGCCACCAGTGACTCTGGACTAGCTCTTTACAATGAGCAGTTCTTC.

This clonotype has just a few counts. The chain carries TRBV29-1 and TRBJ2-2, with D possibly TRBD1 on 5 matching bases. Germline CDR1 reads SQVTM; CDR2 reads ANQGSEA. The CDR3 spans 15 residues. V was cut by 0 bases and J by 4 bases, with 12 bases left in between. The CDR3 protein is CSVEEGREGTGELFF. CDR3 nucleotide sequence: TGCAGCGTTGAAGAAGGCAGGGAAGGCACCGGGGAGCTGTTTTTT.

This clonotype has more than one count but fewer than ten. V usage is TRBV2 and J usage is TRBJ2-1, with D perhaps matching TRBD2 (6 bases). Trimming took 7 bases from V and 0 from J, leaving 13 bases between them. The V gene's germline CDR1 is SNHLY and CDR2 FYNNEI. The CDR3 sequence is 15 residues long. CDR3 DNA: TGTGCCAGCAATTGGGGAGGAAGCTCCTACAATGAGCAGTTCTTC. Translated, it gives CASNWGGSSYNEQFF.

This clonotype came up a few times. This chain links TRBV5-6 with TRBJ2-1, with D unresolved. This CDR3 comprises 14 residues. In germline, CDR1 is SGHDT, CDR2 YYEEEE. The germline V and J ends were trimmed by 2 bases and 1 base, with 7 bases remaining between them. Written as DNA, the CDR3 is TGTGCCAGCAGCTTTGACCCATCCTACAATGAGCAGTTCTTC. Its protein product is CASSFDPSYNEQFF.

This clonotype was detected ten times or more. The chain combines TRBV9 with TRBJ1-5; TRBD1 is a possible D gene (5 bases). The V gene lost 0 bases and the J gene lost 1 base, with 8 bases spanning the gap. Germline CDR1 is SGDLS and CDR2 is YYNGEE. The CDR3 totals 15 residues. As DNA, the CDR3 is TGTGCCAGCAGCGTAGGGGGCAGGAGCAATCAGCCCCAGCATTTT. Translation: CASSVGGRSNQPQHF.

The chain uses TRBV5-1 and TRBJ2-4; D call uncertain. The ends were cut back, 3 bases at V and 4 bases at J, with 14 bases in the middle. Per the germline V gene, CDR1 is SGHRS and CDR2 is YFSETQ. The CDR3 extends over 15 amino acids. DNA for the CDR3: TGCGCCAGCAGCTCTCCCGAGCACGGAAAAAACATTCAGTACTTC. Its protein product is CASSSPEHGKNIQYF.

The V gene is TRBV18, the J gene TRBJ2-1; no reliable D call. The CDR3 runs to 12 residues. The germline V gene encodes CDR1 KGHSH and CDR2 LQKENI. V lost 2 bases to trimming and J lost 9 bases, with 8 bases between them. In nucleotides, the CDR3 is TGTGCCAGCTCACCAGTCAGGAGTGAGCAGTTCTTC. Protein product: CASSPVRSEQFF.

This clonotype was seen more than once but under ten times. This chain connects TRBV27 to TRBJ1-2; no firm D call. Germline CDR1 and CDR2: MNHEY and SMNVEV (reference sequence). This CDR3 comprises 16 residues. V lost 5 bases and J 1 base, leaving 17 bases between the germline ends. The CDR3 DNA sequence: TGTGCCAGCAGTCCCACGGGCGCTCCTCTTAACTATGGCTACACCTTC. This codes for CASSPTGAPLNYGYTF.

The V call is TRBV7-2, the J call TRBJ2-5; the match to TRBD1 covers 8 bases. Germline CDR1 and CDR2: SGHTA and FQGNSA. The ends lost 5 bases at V and 2 bases at J; junction bases unmatched: 4. The CDR3 is 14 residues long. CDR3 in DNA: TGTGCCAGCAGCAGGACAGGGTTACAAGAGACCCAGTACTTC. Protein: CASSRTGLQETQYF.

The gene calls are TRBV15 and TRBJ2-5; D might be TRBD2 (6 bases). Deletions cut 1 base from V and 2 bases from J, with 11 bases between. CDR3 length: 15 residues. The germline gives CDR1 LNHNV, CDR2 YYDKDF (reference sequence). CDR3 sequence: CATSRVRGGQETQYF. The CDR3 DNA follows: TGTGCCACCAGCAGAGTTCGGGGAGGTCAAGAGACCCAGTACTTC.

V is TRBV6-2 or TRBV6-3 and J is TRBJ2-7; D might be TRBD1 or TRBD2, each matching 5 bases. Trimming removed 5 bases from V and 4 bases from J, with 18 bases in between. Germline values: CDR1 MNHEY, CDR2 SVGEGT. CDR3 length: 15 residues. The CDR3: CASSGTSRGLYEQYF. CDR3 nucleotide sequence: TGTGCCAGCAGTGGGACCTCCAGAGGGCTTTACGAGCAGTACTTC.

The chain uses TRBV4-2 and TRBJ1-1, with 12 bases aligning to TRBD1. The CDR3 length is 17 residues. Unmatched junction bases numbered 3, after V lost 1 base and J lost 0 bases. Germline-derived CDR1 and CDR2 are LGHNA and YNFKEQ. The CDR3 DNA reads as TGTGCCAGCAGCCAAGCGGGGACAGGGGGCCTGAACACTGAAGCTTTCTTT. Encoded protein: CASSQAGTGGLNTEAFF.

The chain uses TRBV4-2 and TRBJ2-2; 11 bases are a match to TRBD2. Germline CDR1 LGHNA, CDR2 YNFKEQ. This CDR3 has 16 amino acids. After removal of 5 bases from V and 1 base from J, the junction contained 3 bases not matched to a gene. The CDR3 here is CASSETSGVNTGELFF. As DNA, the CDR3 is TGTGCCAGCAGCGAGACTAGCGGGGTGAACACCGGGGAGCTGTTTTTT.

V and J are TRBV12-3 or TRBV12-4 and TRBJ2-7, with 8 bases identical to TRBD2. The CDR3 loop spans 16 amino acids. V was pared by 3 bases and J by 0 bases, with 7 bases of the junction left unmatched. CDR3 loop: CASSFGGGGSSYEQYF. The CDR3 DNA is TGTGCCAGCAGTTTTGGGGGCGGGGGGAGCTCCTACGAGCAGTACTTC.